This T cell receptor (beta chain) comes out of a study of T cell responses to AZD1222 COVID-19 vaccine. Only in-frame clones appear in the TCRdb table, and some are missing; sequencing was by immunoSEQ multiplex PCR. The table records approximately 300,000 clones, about 94% of them present only once. CDR1 LNHDA and CDR2 SQIVND come from the germline V gene (reference sequence). This CDR3 region has 16 residues. With 4 bases clipped from V and 7 bases from J, the junction kept 9 bases outside the gene matches. Points from the study as a whole: There were mostly white British donors and more females than males, and clonal diversity was possibly underestimated. Sampled repertoires all dated from after the peak T cell response.

Concerning this clone itself: The antigen is unknown.

This TCR came from an adult who received the AZD1222 COVID-19 vaccine. The source was peripheral blood, collected 28 days after the second AZD1222 dose. The chain is built from TRBV19 and TRBJ1-5, with 11 bases matching TRBD1. The CDR3 loop reads CASSRYRDRGGQPQHF. CDR3 in DNA: TGTGCCAGTAGTAGATACCGGGACAGGGGGGGACAGCCCCAGCATTTT.